A selection of T cell receptor beta chains follows, all from one sample in a study of blood T cells in healthy people across ages. TCRdb recomputed calls from the 5' RACE reads with MiXCR, one row per CDR3 protein. The sample lists about 1.6 million distinct CDR3 sequences, about 35% occurring once. Material: blood. These receptors all come from a woman aged 25 to 39 in good health. Both conserved end residues are trimmed from each CDR3. Fields, in order: J gene, V gene, CDR3 protein.

j_gene: TRBJ2-3
v_gene: TRBV5-1
CDR3aa: ASSLKEPHTQY

j_gene: TRBJ2-7
v_gene: TRBV6-5
CDR3aa: ASSYRDYSNEQY

j_gene: TRBJ2-7
v_gene: TRBV20-1
CDR3aa: SASDQNSYEQY

j_gene: TRBJ2-2
v_gene: TRBV7-2
CDR3aa: ASSFRGGVHRELF

j_gene: TRBJ2-3
v_gene: TRBV6-2/TRBV6-3
CDR3aa: ASSYKRGGLTDTQY

j_gene: TRBJ2-7
v_gene: TRBV5-6
CDR3aa: ASSLSGTSYEQC

j_gene: TRBJ2-3
v_gene: TRBV29-1
CDR3aa: SVGPGQAYTDTQY

j_gene: TRBJ2-5
v_gene: TRBV7-2
CDR3aa: AGSPGTKETQY

j_gene: TRBJ1-5
v_gene: TRBV27
CDR3aa: ASNDVGGQGQPQH

j_gene: TRBJ2-5
v_gene: TRBV24-1
CDR3aa: ATLGEASGVRETQY

j_gene: TRBJ1-1
v_gene: TRBV5-1
CDR3aa: ASSLQGGYGTEAF

j_gene: TRBJ2-5
v_gene: TRBV6-2/TRBV6-3
CDR3aa: ASSSWGQRGEEQY

j_gene: TRBJ2-1
v_gene: TRBV6-5
CDR3aa: ASSYSLDSAGGNNEQF

j_gene: TRBJ2-7
v_gene: TRBV2
CDR3aa: ASRKYRGSYEQY

j_gene: TRBJ2-7
v_gene: TRBV7-9
CDR3aa: ASSPSGHEQY

j_gene: TRBJ2-3
v_gene: TRBV28
CDR3aa: ASSILRQGVLTDTQY

j_gene: TRBJ1-1
v_gene: TRBV7-8
CDR3aa: ASSSREGWTEAF

j_gene: TRBJ2-3
v_gene: TRBV6-6
CDR3aa: ASSYAQRYTDTQY

j_gene: TRBJ2-3
v_gene: TRBV5-1
CDR3aa: ASSLDQADTQY

j_gene: TRBJ2-5
v_gene: TRBV4-1
CDR3aa: ASSQERQRQETQY

j_gene: TRBJ2-3
v_gene: TRBV5-1
CDR3aa: ASSLSSGSSGTRDTQY

j_gene: TRBJ1-5
v_gene: TRBV20-1
CDR3aa: SARPKGVAQPQH

j_gene: TRBJ2-3
v_gene: TRBV7-3
CDR3aa: ASSQLGTDTQY

j_gene: TRBJ2-5
v_gene: TRBV5-1
CDR3aa: ASSAWTGGQETQY

j_gene: TRBJ1-1
v_gene: TRBV9
CDR3aa: ASSDLSGTNTEAF

j_gene: TRBJ2-1
v_gene: TRBV20-1
CDR3aa: SAYAGGAYNEQF

j_gene: TRBJ2-7
v_gene: TRBV20-1
CDR3aa: SARVGGHYEQY

j_gene: TRBJ2-1
v_gene: TRBV25-1
CDR3aa: ASSTNPGQGPYNEQF

j_gene: TRBJ2-1
v_gene: TRBV15
CDR3aa: ATNRPRDREDNEQF

j_gene: TRBJ2-1
v_gene: TRBV6-1
CDR3aa: ASSGIREQRIRF

j_gene: TRBJ2-5
v_gene: TRBV24-1
CDR3aa: ATSDPTTSGETQY

j_gene: TRBJ2-6
v_gene: TRBV27
CDR3aa: ASSPHRAGANVLT

j_gene: TRBJ2-5
v_gene: TRBV6-5
CDR3aa: ASNRAGGQETQY

j_gene: TRBJ2-5
v_gene: TRBV21-1
CDR3aa: ASSTWEEAQY

j_gene: TRBJ2-7
v_gene: TRBV30
CDR3aa: AWSGPTSGKPSYEQY

j_gene: TRBJ1-4
v_gene: TRBV5-1
CDR3aa: ASSKKTDNNEKLF

j_gene: TRBJ2-1
v_gene: TRBV20-1
CDR3aa: SAAPFFRTGDEQF

j_gene: TRBJ1-3
v_gene: TRBV30
CDR3aa: ASPGDSGNTIY

j_gene: TRBJ2-1
v_gene: TRBV29-1
CDR3aa: SVQPEGRARYNEQF

j_gene: TRBJ2-1
v_gene: TRBV6-1
CDR3aa: ASSEGLAGSREQF

j_gene: TRBJ2-1
v_gene: TRBV4-1
CDR3aa: ASSHLRDRQF

j_gene: TRBJ2-3
v_gene: TRBV14
CDR3aa: ASNWVITDTQY

j_gene: -
v_gene: TRBV20-1
CDR3aa: SALANHEQY

j_gene: TRBJ1-2
v_gene: TRBV2
CDR3aa: ASRRVEGYT

j_gene: TRBJ1-4
v_gene: TRBV12-3/TRBV12-4
CDR3aa: ACSRDQGNEKLF

j_gene: -
v_gene: TRBV20-1
CDR3aa: SAALLTGTYEQY

j_gene: TRBJ1-4
v_gene: TRBV29-1
CDR3aa: SVVSGSNEKLF

j_gene: TRBJ2-7
v_gene: TRBV20-1
CDR3aa: SARDALSEQY